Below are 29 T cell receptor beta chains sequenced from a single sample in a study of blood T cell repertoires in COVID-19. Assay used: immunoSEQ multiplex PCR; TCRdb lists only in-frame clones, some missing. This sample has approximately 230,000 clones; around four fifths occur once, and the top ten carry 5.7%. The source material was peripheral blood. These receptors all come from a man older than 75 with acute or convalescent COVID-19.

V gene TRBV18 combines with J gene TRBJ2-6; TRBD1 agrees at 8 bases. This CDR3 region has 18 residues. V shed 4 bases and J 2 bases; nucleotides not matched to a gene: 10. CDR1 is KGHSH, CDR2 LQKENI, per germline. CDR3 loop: CASSHATGQGTGANVLTF. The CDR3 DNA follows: TGTGCCAGCTCACACGCCACAGGACAGGGAACTGGGGCCAACGTCCTGACTTTC.

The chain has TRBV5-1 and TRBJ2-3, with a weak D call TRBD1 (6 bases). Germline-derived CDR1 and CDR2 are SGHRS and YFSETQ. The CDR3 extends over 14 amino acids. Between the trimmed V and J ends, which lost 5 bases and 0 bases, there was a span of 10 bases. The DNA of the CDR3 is TGCGCCAGCAGGGACAGTTCTAGCACAGATACGCAGTATTTT. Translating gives CASRDSSSTDTQYF.

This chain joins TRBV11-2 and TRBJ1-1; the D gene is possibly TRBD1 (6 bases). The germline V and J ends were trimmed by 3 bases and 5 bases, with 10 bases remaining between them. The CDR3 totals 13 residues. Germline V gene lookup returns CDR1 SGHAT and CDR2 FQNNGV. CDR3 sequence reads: CASSFGQLTEAFF. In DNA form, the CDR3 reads TGTGCCAGCAGCTTTGGACAGTTGACTGAAGCTTTCTTT.

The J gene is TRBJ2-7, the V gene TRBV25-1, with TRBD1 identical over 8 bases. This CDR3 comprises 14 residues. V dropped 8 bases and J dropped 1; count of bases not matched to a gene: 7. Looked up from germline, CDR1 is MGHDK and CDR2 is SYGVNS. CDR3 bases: TGTGCCAGCGCCCGGACAGGGATTTCCTACGAGCAGTACTTC. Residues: CASARTGISYEQYF.

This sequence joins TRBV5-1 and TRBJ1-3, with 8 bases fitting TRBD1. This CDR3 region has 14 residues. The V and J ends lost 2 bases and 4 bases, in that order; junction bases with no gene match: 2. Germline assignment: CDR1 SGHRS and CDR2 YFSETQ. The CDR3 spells CASSLQGDGNTIYF. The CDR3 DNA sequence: TGCGCCAGCAGCTTACAGGGGGACGGAAACACCATATATTTT.

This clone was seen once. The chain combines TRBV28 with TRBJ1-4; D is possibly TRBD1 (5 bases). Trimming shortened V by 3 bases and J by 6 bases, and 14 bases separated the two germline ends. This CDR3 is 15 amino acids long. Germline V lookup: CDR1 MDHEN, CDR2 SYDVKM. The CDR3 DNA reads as TGTGCCAGCAGTTTTCCGGGGGGATTAGATGAAAAACTGTTTTTT. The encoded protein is CASSFPGGLDEKLFF.

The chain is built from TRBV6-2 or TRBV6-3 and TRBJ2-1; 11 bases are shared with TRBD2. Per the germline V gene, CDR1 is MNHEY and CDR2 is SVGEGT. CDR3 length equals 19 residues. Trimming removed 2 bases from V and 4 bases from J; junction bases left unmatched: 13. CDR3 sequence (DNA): TGTGCCAGCAGTTACGGCGCTAGCGGGGGGCCAACTTATTACAATGAGCAGTTCTTC. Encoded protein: CASSYGASGGPTYYNEQFF.

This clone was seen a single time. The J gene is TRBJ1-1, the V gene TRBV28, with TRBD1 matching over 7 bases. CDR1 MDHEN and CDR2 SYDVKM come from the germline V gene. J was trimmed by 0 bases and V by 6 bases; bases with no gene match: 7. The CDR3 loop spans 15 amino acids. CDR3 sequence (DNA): TGTGCCAGCAGCGAGACAGGGCTCTTGAACACTGAAGCTTTCTTT. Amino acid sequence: CASSETGLLNTEAFF.

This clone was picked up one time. Here the CDR3 reads CASSGIRQGPETQYF. The CDR3 DNA is TGTGCCAGCAGCGGAATAAGGCAGGGTCCCGAGACCCAGTACTTC. This chain uses TRBV7-9 with TRBJ2-5; D is perhaps TRBD1 (5 bases). The germline gives CDR1 SEHNR, CDR2 FQNEAQ (reference sequence). The germline V and J ends were trimmed by 5 bases and 5 bases, with 18 bases remaining between them. The CDR3 consists of 15 residues.

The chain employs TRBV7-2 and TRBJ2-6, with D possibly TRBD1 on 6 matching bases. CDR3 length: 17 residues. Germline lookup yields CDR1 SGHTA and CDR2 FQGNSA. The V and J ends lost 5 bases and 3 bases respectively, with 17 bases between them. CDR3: CASSQSPTGFGANVLTF. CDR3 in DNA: TGTGCCAGCAGCCAATCCCCCACAGGGTTTGGGGCCAACGTCCTGACTTTC.

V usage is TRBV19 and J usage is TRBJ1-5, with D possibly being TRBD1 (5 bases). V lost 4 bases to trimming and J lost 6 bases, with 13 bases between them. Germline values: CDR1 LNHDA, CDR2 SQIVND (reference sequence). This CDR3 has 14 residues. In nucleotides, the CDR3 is TGTGCCAGTAGTAATGGGGCTCTAGGTCAGCCCCAGCATTTT. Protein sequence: CASSNGALGQPQHF.

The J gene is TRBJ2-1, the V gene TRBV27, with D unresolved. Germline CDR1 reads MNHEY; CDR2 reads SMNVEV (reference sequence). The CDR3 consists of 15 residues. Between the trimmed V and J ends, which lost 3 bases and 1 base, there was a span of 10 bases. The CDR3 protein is CASSLLALSYNEQFF. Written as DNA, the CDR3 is TGTGCCAGCAGTTTGCTGGCATTATCCTACAATGAGCAGTTCTTC.

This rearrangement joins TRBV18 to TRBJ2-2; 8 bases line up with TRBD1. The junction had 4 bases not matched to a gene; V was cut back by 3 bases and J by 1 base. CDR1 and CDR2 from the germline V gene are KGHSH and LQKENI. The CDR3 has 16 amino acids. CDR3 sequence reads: CASSPVGTGNTGELFF. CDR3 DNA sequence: TGTGCCAGCTCACCCGTCGGGACAGGGAACACCGGGGAGCTGTTTTTT.

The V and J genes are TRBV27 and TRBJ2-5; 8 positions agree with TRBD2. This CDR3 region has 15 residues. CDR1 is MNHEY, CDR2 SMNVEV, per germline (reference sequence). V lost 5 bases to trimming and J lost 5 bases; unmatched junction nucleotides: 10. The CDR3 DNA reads TGTGCCAGCAGTATACACGGGACTAGTTGGGAGACCCAGTACTTC. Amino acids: CASSIHGTSWETQYF.

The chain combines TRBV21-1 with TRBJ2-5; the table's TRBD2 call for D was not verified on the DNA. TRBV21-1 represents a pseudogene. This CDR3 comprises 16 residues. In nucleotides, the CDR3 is TGTGCCAGCAGCGAACCCCCCCGGACTAGCGGGGAGACCCAGTACTTC. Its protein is CASSEPPRTSGETQYF.

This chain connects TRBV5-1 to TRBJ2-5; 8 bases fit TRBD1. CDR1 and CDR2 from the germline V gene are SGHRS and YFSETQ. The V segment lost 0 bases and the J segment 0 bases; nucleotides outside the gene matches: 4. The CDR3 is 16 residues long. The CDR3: CASSLGWDRYQETQYF. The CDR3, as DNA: TGCGCCAGCAGCTTGGGGTGGGACAGGTACCAAGAGACCCAGTACTTC.

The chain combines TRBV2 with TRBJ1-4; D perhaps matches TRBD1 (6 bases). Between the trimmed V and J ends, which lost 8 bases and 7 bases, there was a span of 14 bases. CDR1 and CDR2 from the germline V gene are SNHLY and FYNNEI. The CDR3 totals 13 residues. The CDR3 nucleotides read TGTGCCAGCGGATTAGACAGGACTGAAAAACTGTTTTTT. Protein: CASGLDRTEKLFF. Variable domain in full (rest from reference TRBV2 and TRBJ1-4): EPEVTQTPSHQVTQMGQEVILRCVPISNHLYFYWYRQILGQKVEFLVSFYNNEISEKSEIFDDQFSVERPDGSNFTLKIRSTKLEDSAMYFCASGLDRTEKLFFGSGTQLSVL.

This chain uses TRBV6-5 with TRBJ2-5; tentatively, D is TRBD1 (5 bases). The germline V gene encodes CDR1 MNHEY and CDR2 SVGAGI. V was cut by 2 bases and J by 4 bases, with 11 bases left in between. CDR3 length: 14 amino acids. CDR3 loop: CASSYRFRGETQYF. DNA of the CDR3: TGTGCCAGCAGTTACAGGTTTAGGGGAGAGACCCAGTACTTC.

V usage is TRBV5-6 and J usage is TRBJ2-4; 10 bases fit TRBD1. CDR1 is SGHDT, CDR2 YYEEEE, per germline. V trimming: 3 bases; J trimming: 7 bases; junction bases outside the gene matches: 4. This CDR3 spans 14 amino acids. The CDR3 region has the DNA TGTGCCAGCAGCTCCCGGACAGGGGGGAACATTCAGTACTTC. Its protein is CASSSRTGGNIQYF.

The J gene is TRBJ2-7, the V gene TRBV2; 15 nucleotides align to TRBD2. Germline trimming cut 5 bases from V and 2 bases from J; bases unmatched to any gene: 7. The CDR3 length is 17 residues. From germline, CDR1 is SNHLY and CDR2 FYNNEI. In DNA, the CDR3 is TGTGCCAGCAGTAAGTCTGGGACTAGCGGGGGGACCTACGAGCAGTACTTC. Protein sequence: CASSKSGTSGGTYEQYF.

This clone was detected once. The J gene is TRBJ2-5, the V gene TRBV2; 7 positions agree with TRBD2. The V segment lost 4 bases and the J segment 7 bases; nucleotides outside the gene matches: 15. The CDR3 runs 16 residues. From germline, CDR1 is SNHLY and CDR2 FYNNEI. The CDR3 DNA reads TGTGCCAGCAGTGGGACCGGGACTATACACTCGGGGACCCAGTACTTC. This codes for CASSGTGTIHSGTQYF.

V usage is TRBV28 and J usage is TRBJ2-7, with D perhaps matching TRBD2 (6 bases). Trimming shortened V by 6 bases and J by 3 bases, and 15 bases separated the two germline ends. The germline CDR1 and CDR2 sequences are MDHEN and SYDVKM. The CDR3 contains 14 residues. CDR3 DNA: TGTGCCAGCAGCTCGGGACTGGCCCTCTACGAGCAGTACTTC. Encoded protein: CASSSGLALYEQYF.

The CDR3 DNA reads as TGTGCCAGCAGCCCGGGACAGACTTTTTTCTATGGCTACACCTTC. Amino acids: CASSPGQTFFYGYTF. This sequence joins TRBV14 and TRBJ1-2; 7 positions agree with TRBD1. Unmatched junction bases numbered 9, after V lost 4 bases and J lost 4 bases. The CDR3 covers 15 residues. CDR1 is SGHDN and CDR2 is FVKESK in the germline V gene.

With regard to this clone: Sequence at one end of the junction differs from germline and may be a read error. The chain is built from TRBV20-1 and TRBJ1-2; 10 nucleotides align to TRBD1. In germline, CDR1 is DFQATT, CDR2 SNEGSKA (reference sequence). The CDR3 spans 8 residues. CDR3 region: CRSGQGAF. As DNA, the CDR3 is TGCAGGTCTGGACAGGGGGCCTTC.

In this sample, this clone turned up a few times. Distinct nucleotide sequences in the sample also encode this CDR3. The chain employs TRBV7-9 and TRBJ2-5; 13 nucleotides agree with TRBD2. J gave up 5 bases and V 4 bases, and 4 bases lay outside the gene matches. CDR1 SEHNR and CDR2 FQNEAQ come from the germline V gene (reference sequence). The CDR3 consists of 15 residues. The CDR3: CASSSGLAGVETQYF. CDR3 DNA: TGTGCCAGCAGCTCAGGACTAGCGGGGGTTGAGACCCAGTACTTC.

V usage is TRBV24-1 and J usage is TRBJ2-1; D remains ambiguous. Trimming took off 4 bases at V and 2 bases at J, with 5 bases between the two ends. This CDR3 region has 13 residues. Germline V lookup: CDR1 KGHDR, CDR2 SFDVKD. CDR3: CATSERAYNEQFF. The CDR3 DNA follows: TGTGCCACCAGTGAGCGTGCCTACAATGAGCAGTTCTTC.

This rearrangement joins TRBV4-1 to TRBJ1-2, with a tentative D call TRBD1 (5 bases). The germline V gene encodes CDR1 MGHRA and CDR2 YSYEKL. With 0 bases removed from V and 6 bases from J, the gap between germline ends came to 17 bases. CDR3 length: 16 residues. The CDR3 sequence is CASSQDWGYTSDGYTF. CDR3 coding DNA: TGCGCCAGCAGCCAAGACTGGGGCTACACCTCGGATGGCTACACCTTC.

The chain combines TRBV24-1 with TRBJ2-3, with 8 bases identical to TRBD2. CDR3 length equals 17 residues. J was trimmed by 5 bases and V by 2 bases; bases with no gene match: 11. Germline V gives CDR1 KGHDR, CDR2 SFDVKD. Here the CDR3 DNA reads TGTGCCACCAGTGATTCGGGTGGGACTAGGGAAGTAGATACGCAGTATTTT. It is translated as CATSDSGGTREVDTQYF.

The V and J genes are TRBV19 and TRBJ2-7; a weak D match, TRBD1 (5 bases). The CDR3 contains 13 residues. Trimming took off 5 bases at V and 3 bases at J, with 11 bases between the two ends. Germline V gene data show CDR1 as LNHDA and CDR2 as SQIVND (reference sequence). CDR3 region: CASSPLTGYEQYF. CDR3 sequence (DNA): TGTGCCAGTAGTCCACTTACAGGCTACGAGCAGTACTTC.